The sequence of this T cell receptor beta chain was determined in a study of circulating and synovial CD4+ cells in juvenile arthritis. Study conclusions and caveats: Compared with bulk blood, circulating pathogenic-like lymphocytes shared substantially more CDR3 sequences with synovial T cells. Overlap with synovium rose as more T cells were sequenced.

Concerning this clone itself: Its antigen is undetermined.

Donors were patients with active juvenile idiopathic arthritis. Assay used: immunoSEQ multiplex PCR; TCRdb lists only in-frame clones, some missing. Among under 35,000 clones, roughly 95% were seen once, and the ten largest hold approximately 2.9%. Source material: CD4+ T cells from blood. The origin of this receptor is a human donor with juvenile idiopathic arthritis.

The CDR3, as DNA: TGCGCCGCAGAGAGGGAAGGAGGAGCCCACGGGGCCAACGTCCTGACTTTC. Protein: CAAEREGGAHGANVLTF. This chain links TRBV5-1 with TRBJ2-6; D possibly corresponds to TRBD2 (5 bases). The V end was cut by 10 bases, the J end by 4 bases, with 24 bases between. Germline V gene data show CDR1 as SGHRS and CDR2 as YFSETQ. This CDR3 is built from 17 residues.